This T cell receptor (beta chain) was found in a study of blood T cell repertoires in COVID-19. Study-level information: Whether acute or convalescent, the COVID-19 samples came from the United States, Italy and Spain. T cells, B-cell-depleted T cells, or PBMCs provided the cDNA or gDNA that served as material.

Source study methods: Using reference gene primer amplification, nucleated cell counts were estimated. Repertoires were generated with immunoSEQ multiplex PCR, while TCRdb's copy carries only in-frame clones and drops some. V, J and clone size reflect that table, while D and trimming were determined from the DNA. This sample has about 35,000 clones, with about 87% found just once. CDR1 and CDR2 (germline): LNHDA, SQIVND (reference sequence). V lost 3 bases and J lost 2, with 11 bases in between. CDR3 length: 15 residues. Sequencing used peripheral blood. V is TRBV19 and J is TRBJ1-3; no definite D call. The sequence was collected from a human donor in a cohort sampled during active COVID-19. The DNA of the CDR3 is TGTGCCAGTAGTATTAATGCCGGGGCTGGAAACACCATATATTTT. Protein sequence: CASSINAGAGNTIYF.